Each of the 24 T cell receptor beta chains below was sequenced from the same sample in a study of blood T cell repertoires in COVID-19. The repertoire was sequenced with immunoSEQ multiplex PCR; TCRdb's copy has only in-frame clones and lacks some. The sample holds approximately 210,000 clones, about four fifths seen once. Sequenced input: peripheral blood. All receptors come from a woman aged 40 to 55 with acute or convalescent COVID-19.

The CDR3, as DNA: TGTGCCAGCAGCCCAGGGGGCGAGGGCTATGGCTACACCTTC. Protein sequence: CASSPGGEGYGYTF. The chain is built from TRBV6-6 and TRBJ1-2, with TRBD1 matching 8 bases. V was pared by 6 bases and J by 4 bases, with 7 bases of the junction left unmatched. The CDR3 length is 14 residues. Germline assignment: CDR1 MNHNY and CDR2 SVGAGI (reference sequence).

The chain uses TRBV18 and TRBJ2-1; TRBD1 matches at 7 bases. The CDR3 loop spans 13 amino acids. In germline, CDR1 is KGHSH, CDR2 LQKENI. V lost 5 bases to trimming and J lost 5 bases; unmatched junction nucleotides: 3. CDR3 sequence: CASSTGQDNEQFF. The CDR3 DNA sequence: TGTGCCAGCTCAACTGGACAGGACAATGAGCAGTTCTTC.

The V call is TRBV6-5, the J call TRBJ2-7; 10 bases fit TRBD2. The ends lost 11 bases at V and 6 bases at J; junction bases unmatched: 10. CDR3 length: 13 amino acids. Per germline, CDR1 MNHEY and CDR2 SVGAGI. CDR3: CAGGPGLATEQYF. The CDR3 DNA sequence: TGTGCCGGGGGACCGGGACTAGCGACCGAGCAGTACTTC.

V and J are TRBV7-9 and TRBJ1-3, with TRBD1 matching 9 bases. The CDR3 sequence is 15 residues long. Germline lookup yields CDR1 SEHNR and CDR2 FQNEAQ (reference sequence). The V and J ends lost 4 bases and 4 bases, in that order; junction bases with no gene match: 5. The CDR3 DNA is TGTGCCAGCAGCTCAACAGGGGGCGCGGGAAACACCATATATTTT. Translating it yields CASSSTGGAGNTIYF. Complete variable domain (other parts from reference TRBV7-9 and TRBJ1-3): DTGVSQNPRHKITKRGQNVTFRCDPISEHNRLYWYRQTLGQGPEFLTYFQNEAQLEKSRLLSDRFSAERPKGSFSTLEIQRTEQGDSAMYLCASSSTGGAGNTIYFGEGSWLTVV.

The genes are TRBV12-3 or TRBV12-4 and TRBJ2-7; TRBD2 matches 7 bases. The CDR3 loop spans 13 amino acids. V lost 10 bases, J lost 2 bases, and 8 bases stayed unmatched. The CDR3 sequence is CATEDAGAYEQYF. The CDR3 bases are TGTGCCACCGAGGACGCGGGGGCCTACGAGCAGTACTTC.

The CDR3 region has the DNA TGCGCCAGCAGACGACAGGAAGGGTTATACGAGCAGTACTTC. As protein: CASRRQEGLYEQYF. This chain joins TRBV5-1 and TRBJ2-7; the D gene is possibly TRBD1 (6 bases). Trimming took 5 bases from V and 4 from J, leaving 16 bases between them. Germline lookup yields CDR1 SGHRS and CDR2 YFSETQ. There are 14 residues in the CDR3.

The chain recombines TRBV18 with TRBJ1-1; tentatively, D is TRBD1 (6 bases). V dropped 4 bases and J dropped 0 bases, with 9 bases sitting between them. CDR1 KGHSH and CDR2 LQKENI come from the germline V gene. CDR3 length: 14 amino acids. This CDR3 is CASSLGTLNTEAFF. The CDR3 bases are TGTGCCAGCTCACTTGGGACACTGAACACTGAAGCTTTCTTT. The entire variable domain, with the rest obtained from reference TRBV18 and TRBJ1-1, is as follows: NAGVMQNPRHLVRRRGQEARLRCSPMKGHSHVYWYRQLPEEGLKFMVYLQKENIIDESGMPKERFSAEFPKEGPSILRIQQVVRGDSAAYFCASSLGTLNTEAFFGQGTRLTVV.

J is TRBJ1-4 and V is TRBV12-5; D is undetermined. The CDR3 covers 16 residues. Between the trimmed V and J ends, which lost 0 bases and 5 bases, there was a span of 13 bases. The germline V gene has CDR1 LGHNT and CDR2 FRNRAP. The CDR3 reads CASGLVRGIPNEKLFF. DNA of the CDR3: TGTGCTAGTGGTTTGGTACGTGGCATACCCAATGAAAAACTGTTTTTT.

The rearrangement uses TRBV10-3 and TRBJ2-1, with a tentative D call TRBD2 (5 bases). This CDR3 has 14 residues. The germline V and J ends were trimmed by 4 bases and 5 bases, with 12 bases remaining between them. The germline V gene encodes CDR1 ENHRY and CDR2 SYGVKD. CDR3 nucleotides: TGTGCCATCAGTGTTCGAGCGGCTGACAATGAGCAGTTCTTC. Translating gives CAISVRAADNEQFF.

The chain recombines TRBV7-9 with TRBJ2-2; 8 nucleotides align to TRBD1. CDR3 length equals 14 residues. Per germline, CDR1 SEHNR and CDR2 FQNEAQ (reference sequence). The trim removed 5 bases at V and 7 bases at J, leaving 6 bases unmatched. The CDR3 sequence is CASSMTGEGGELFF. The DNA for the CDR3 is TGTGCCAGCAGCATGACAGGGGAAGGCGGGGAGCTGTTTTTT.

The V call is TRBV3-1 (or the pseudogene TRBV3-2), the J call TRBJ2-1, with 8 bases lining up with TRBD2. CDR1 is LGHDT and CDR2 is YNNKEL in the germline V gene (reference sequence). The ends lost 1 base at V and 4 bases at J; junction bases unmatched: 6. This CDR3 spans 16 amino acids. DNA for the CDR3: TGTGCCAGCAGCCAAGGTTGGGGACTAGATTACAATGAGCAGTTCTTC. This codes for CASSQGWGLDYNEQFF.

The V and J genes are TRBV9 and TRBJ2-3; D perhaps matches TRBD2 (5 bases). This CDR3 is 12 amino acids long. The germline V and J ends were trimmed by 3 bases and 4 bases, with 6 bases remaining between them. Germline values: CDR1 SGDLS, CDR2 YYNGEE. The CDR3 loop reads CASSGGPDTQYF. The CDR3 DNA reads as TGTGCCAGCAGCGGAGGGCCAGATACGCAGTATTTT.

The rearrangement uses TRBV19 and TRBJ1-5; 8 bases agree with TRBD1. CDR1 is LNHDA, CDR2 SQIVND, per germline (reference sequence). V lost 4 bases, J lost 3 bases, and 11 bases stayed unmatched. This CDR3 has 17 amino acids. The CDR3 here is CASSTRDRYRTNQPQHF. The DNA of the CDR3 is TGTGCCAGTAGTACGAGGGACAGGTACAGGACCAATCAGCCCCAGCATTTT.

This rearrangement joins TRBV4-2 to TRBJ2-1, with a possible D match to TRBD2 (5 bases). Looked up from germline, CDR1 is LGHNA and CDR2 is YNFKEQ. V was trimmed by 3 bases and J by 0 bases, leaving 6 bases between them. The CDR3 covers 14 residues. CDR3: CASSQRVSYNEQFF. As DNA, the CDR3 is TGTGCCAGCAGCCAGAGGGTCTCCTACAATGAGCAGTTCTTC.

The gene calls are TRBV30 and TRBJ2-7; 8 bases align to TRBD1. There are 14 residues in the CDR3. Germline values: CDR1 GTSNPN, CDR2 SVGIG (reference sequence). V was pared by 0 bases and J by 5 bases, with 6 bases of the junction left unmatched. CDR3 region: CAWSVQGVGNEQYF. CDR3 bases: TGTGCCTGGAGTGTACAGGGGGTCGGTAACGAGCAGTACTTC.

This clone was counted a few times. CDR3 bases: TGTGCCAGCAGCTTGGCAACCGGGACAGGGTACTTATCCCTCCACTTT. This sequence encodes CASSLATGTGYLSLHF. The chain has TRBV5-4 and TRBJ1-6, with TRBD1 matching 9 bases. CDR1 and CDR2 (germline): SGHNT, YYREEE (reference sequence). With V trimmed by 0 bases and J by 14 bases, 12 bases remained unmatched. CDR3 length: 16 residues.

The count of this clone is one. The chain joins TRBV6-5 to TRBJ2-7, with TRBD2 identical over 14 bases. The ends lost 6 bases at V and 6 bases at J; junction bases unmatched: 4. The CDR3 is 14 amino acids. Germline CDR1 and CDR2: MNHEY and SVGAGI. The CDR3 DNA reads as TGTGCCAGCAGAAGACTAGCGGGAGGGGCCGAGCAGTACTTC. The encoded protein is CASRRLAGGAEQYF.

V gene TRBV7-9 combines with J gene TRBJ2-1; D may be TRBD2 (6 bases). Deletions cut 3 bases from V and 4 bases from J, with 13 bases between. CDR3 length equals 15 residues. In germline, CDR1 is SEHNR, CDR2 FQNEAQ (reference sequence). As DNA, the CDR3 is TGTGCCAGCAGCTTTCGGTCAGCGGGTTACAATGAGCAGTTCTTC. Its protein is CASSFRSAGYNEQFF.

The chain has TRBV5-6 and TRBJ1-5; TRBD1 matches at 7 bases. The length of the CDR3 is 14 residues. Losses at the gene ends were 2 bases for V and 7 bases for J; bases not matched to a gene: 6. Germline lookup yields CDR1 SGHDT and CDR2 YYEEEE. CDR3 nucleotides: TGTGCCAGCAGCTTCGAGGGGGCAGGGCAGCCCCAGCATTTT. This encodes CASSFEGAGQPQHF.

This chain links TRBV6-2 or TRBV6-3 with TRBJ2-7; 8 nucleotides line up with TRBD1. Per the germline V gene, CDR1 is MNHEY and CDR2 is SVGEGT. CDR3 length equals 14 residues. V was clipped by 6 bases and J by 2 bases; unmatched bases: 6. In nucleotides, the CDR3 is TGTGCCAGCAGCTCGGACAGGGTGACCTACGAGCAGTACTTC. This sequence encodes CASSSDRVTYEQYF.

J is TRBJ2-3 and V is TRBV5-8; TRBD1 might be the D (6 bases). The germline V gene encodes CDR1 SGHTS and CDR2 YDEGEE. CDR3 length: 16 amino acids. V lost 3 bases to trimming and J lost 0 bases, with 14 bases between them. The CDR3 DNA sequence: TGTGCCAGCAGCTCCCCCGGACAGCCCAGCACAGATACGCAGTATTTT. Protein: CASSSPGQPSTDTQYF.

The chain couples TRBV2 to TRBJ1-1, with D unclear. The germline gives CDR1 SNHLY, CDR2 FYNNEI. CDR3 length: 14 amino acids. V dropped 7 bases and J dropped 2 bases, with 14 bases sitting between them. CDR3 amino acids: CASTQRRVNTEAFF. DNA of the CDR3: TGTGCCAGCACCCAAAGGAGGGTAAACACTGAAGCTTTCTTT.

CDR3 bases: TGTGCCAGCAGCCAAGGATCGGGGGGGAGGCTAGCCGGGGAGCTGTTTTTT. This encodes CASSQGSGGRLAGELFF. This chain connects TRBV3-1 (or the pseudogene TRBV3-2) to TRBJ2-2; 8 nucleotides match TRBD2. The V segment lost 1 base and the J segment 6 bases; nucleotides outside the gene matches: 10. The CDR3 has 17 residues. Germline lookup yields CDR1 LGHDT and CDR2 YNNKEL (reference sequence).

This sequence joins TRBV5-1 and TRBJ1-1, with D uncertain. This CDR3 is 13 amino acids long. The germline gives CDR1 SGHRS, CDR2 YFSETQ. V dropped 0 bases and J dropped 4 bases, with 7 bases sitting between them. As DNA, the CDR3 is TGCGCCAGCAGCTTGGTAGCGGGCACTGAAGCTTTCTTT. This encodes CASSLVAGTEAFF.